The subject of this entry is one T cell receptor (beta chain). The authors' processing: By means of reference gene primer amplification, nucleated cell counts were estimated. Using immunoSEQ multiplex PCR, the repertoire was profiled, and TCRdb retains in-frame clones only, with some absent. For V, J and clone size, that table is used; D and trimming come from the DNA. The sample holds about 110,000 clones, approximately 88% seen once. This specimen belongs to a study of blood T cell repertoires in COVID-19. Study as a whole: There were acute and convalescent COVID-19 samples, and they came from the United States, Italy and Spain. Sources were T cells, B-cell-depleted T cells, or PBMCs; the material itself was cDNA or gDNA.

The germline gives CDR1 MNHEY, CDR2 SVGAGI. This CDR3 contains 12 residues. Germline trimming cut 10 bases from V and 8 bases from J; bases unmatched to any gene: 9. The genes are TRBV6-5 and TRBJ1-1; 8 nucleotides match TRBD1. The specimen was peripheral blood. The receptor comes from a human donor in a cohort sampled during active COVID-19. CDR3 residues: CATNRQGREAFF. CDR3 nucleotides: TGTGCCACCAATCGACAGGGGAGGGAAGCTTTCTTT.